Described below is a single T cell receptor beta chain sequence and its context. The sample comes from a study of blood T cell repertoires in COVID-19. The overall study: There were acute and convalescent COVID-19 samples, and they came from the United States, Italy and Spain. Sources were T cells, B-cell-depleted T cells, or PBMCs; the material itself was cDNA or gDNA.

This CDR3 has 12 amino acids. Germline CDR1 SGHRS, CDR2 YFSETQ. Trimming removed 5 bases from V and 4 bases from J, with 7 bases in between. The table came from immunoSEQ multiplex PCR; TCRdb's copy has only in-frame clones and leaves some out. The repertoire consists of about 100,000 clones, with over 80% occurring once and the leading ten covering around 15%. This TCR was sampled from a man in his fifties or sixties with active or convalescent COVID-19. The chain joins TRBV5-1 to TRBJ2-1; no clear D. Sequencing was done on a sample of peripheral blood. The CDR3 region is CASSPQYNEQFF. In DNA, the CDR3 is TGCGCCAGCAGTCCACAGTACAATGAGCAGTTCTTC.